This T cell receptor beta chain came from a study of cytomegalovirus exposure and HLA in healthy donors. About this clone: Antigen: not known.

Study findings and constraints: When presence/absence was analysed, sequencing depth was taken to be roughly uniform across donors.

Germline CDR1 SGHAT, CDR2 FQNNGV. There are 14 residues in the CDR3. The ends were cut back, 2 bases at V and 1 base at J, with 8 bases in the middle. PCR primers comprised 60 Vbeta and 13 Jbeta primers. Sequencing was performed with immunoSEQ multiplex PCR; in TCRdb, only in-frame clones are kept and a portion is missing. Of approximately 130,000 clones listed, roughly 78% are singletons. The chain has TRBV11-2 and TRBJ2-5; no reliable D call. Material for sequencing was PBMCs. The receptor was derived from a woman between 35 and 50 years old in good health and CMV-seronegative. CDR3 sequence (DNA): TGTGCCAGCAGCTTACAGGCGAGCCAAGAGACCCAGTACTTC. This sequence encodes CASSLQASQETQYF. The complete variable domain, with remaining parts taken from reference TRBV11-2 and TRBJ2-5, reads EAGVAQSPRYKIIEKRQSVAFWCNPISGHATLYWYQQILGQGPKLLIQFQNNGVVDDSQLPKDRFSAERLKGVDSTLKIQPAKLEDSAVYLCASSLQASQETQYFGPGTRLLVL.